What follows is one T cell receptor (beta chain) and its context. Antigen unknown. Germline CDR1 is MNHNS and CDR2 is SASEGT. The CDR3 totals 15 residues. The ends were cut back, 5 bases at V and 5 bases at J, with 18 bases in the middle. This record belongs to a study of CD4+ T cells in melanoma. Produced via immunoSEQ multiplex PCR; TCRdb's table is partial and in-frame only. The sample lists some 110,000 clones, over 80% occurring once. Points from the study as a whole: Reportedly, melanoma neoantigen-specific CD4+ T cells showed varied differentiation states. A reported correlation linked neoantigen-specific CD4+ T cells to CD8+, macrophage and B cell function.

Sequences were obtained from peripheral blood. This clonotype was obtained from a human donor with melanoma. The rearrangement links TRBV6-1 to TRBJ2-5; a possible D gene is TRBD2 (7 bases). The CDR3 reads CASSPGGGGAETQYF. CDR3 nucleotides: TGTGCCAGCAGTCCGGGGGGTGGGGGCGCCGAGACCCAGTACTTC.